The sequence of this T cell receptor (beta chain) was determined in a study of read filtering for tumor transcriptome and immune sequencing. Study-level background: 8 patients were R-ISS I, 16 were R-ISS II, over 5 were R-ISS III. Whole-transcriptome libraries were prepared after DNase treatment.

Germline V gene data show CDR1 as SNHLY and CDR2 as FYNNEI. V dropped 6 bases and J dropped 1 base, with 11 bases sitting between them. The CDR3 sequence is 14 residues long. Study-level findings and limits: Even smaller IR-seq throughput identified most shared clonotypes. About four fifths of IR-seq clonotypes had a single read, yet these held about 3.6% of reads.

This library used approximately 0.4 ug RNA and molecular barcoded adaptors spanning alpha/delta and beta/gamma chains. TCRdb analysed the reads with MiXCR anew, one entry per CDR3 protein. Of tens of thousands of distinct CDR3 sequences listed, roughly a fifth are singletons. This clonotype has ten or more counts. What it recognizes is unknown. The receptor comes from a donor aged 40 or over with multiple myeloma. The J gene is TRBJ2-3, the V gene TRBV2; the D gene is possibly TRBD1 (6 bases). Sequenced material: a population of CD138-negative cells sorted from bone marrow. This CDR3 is CASRRQERTDTQYF. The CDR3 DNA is TGTGCCAGCAGAAGACAGGAACGCACAGATACGCAGTATTTT.